Below, 26 T cell receptor beta chains from the same sample are listed, as sequenced in a study of T-cell memory formation after mild COVID-19. TCRdb ran MiXCR on the 5' RACE reads and lists one entry per CDR3 protein. The repertoire holds 390,000 or so distinct CDR3 sequences, with more than 15% as singletons. The sample taken for sequencing was PBMCs or a T cell subset sorted from them (not recorded which). These receptors came from a young man who had mild COVID-19 (a few samples of this study predate the infection). Cell type and time point are not known.

This chain connects TRBV12-3 or TRBV12-4 to TRBJ1-1; D is possibly TRBD1 (6 bases). V lost 2 bases to trimming and J lost 5 bases, with 12 bases between them. This CDR3 is built from 14 residues. The CDR3 DNA reads as TGTGCCAGCAGTTTATTACAGGGCTATACTGAAGCTTTCTTT. This sequence encodes CASSLLQGYTEAFF.

This clonotype was found a few times. The chain couples TRBV4-3 to TRBJ1-2, with D perhaps TRBD1 (5 bases). Per germline, CDR1 LGHNA and CDR2 YSLEER. The CDR3 is made up of 15 amino acids. With 1 base removed from V and 4 bases from J, the gap between germline ends came to 13 bases. The CDR3 region has the DNA TGCGCCAGCAGCCAAGGCAGGGTCTCGGGCTATGGCTACACCTTC. Protein sequence: CASSQGRVSGYGYTF.

V is TRBV15 and J is TRBJ1-2, with D possibly TRBD1 on 5 matching bases. V was pared by 5 bases and J by 8 bases, with 21 bases between. The CDR3 consists of 15 residues. Germline-derived CDR1 and CDR2 are LNHNV and YYDKDF (reference sequence). CDR3 protein: CATSGGWRTDEGYTF. The DNA of the CDR3 is TGTGCCACCAGCGGGGGGTGGCGAACAGACGAGGGCTACACCTTC.

The J gene is TRBJ1-4, the V gene TRBV2; 10 nucleotides match TRBD1. Germline CDR1 reads SNHLY; CDR2 reads FYNNEI. The CDR3 loop spans 14 amino acids. The J segment lost 6 bases and the V segment lost 6 bases, leaving 4 bases of the junction unmatched. In nucleotides, the CDR3 is TGTGCCAGCAGACCCGGGACAGGGGATGAAAAACTGTTTTTT. Encoded protein: CASRPGTGDEKLFF. The entire variable domain, with the rest obtained from reference TRBV2 and TRBJ1-4, is as follows: EPEVTQTPSHQVTQMGQEVILRCVPISNHLYFYWYRQILGQKVEFLVSFYNNEISEKSEIFDDQFSVERPDGSNFTLKIRSTKLEDSAMYFCASRPGTGDEKLFFGSGTQLSVL.

The chain has TRBV5-1 and TRBJ1-1; D is undetermined. CDR3 length: 13 amino acids. In germline, CDR1 is SGHRS, CDR2 YFSETQ. V was shortened by 2 bases and J by 3 bases, with 8 bases between the two germline ends. The CDR3 DNA sequence: TGCGCCAGCAGCTTAAGCCCGCACACTGAAGCTTTCTTT. As protein: CASSLSPHTEAFF.

This rearrangement joins TRBV9 to TRBJ2-3; D perhaps matches TRBD2 (6 bases). V was clipped by 4 bases and J by 2 bases, with 17 bases between them. The germline CDR1 and CDR2 sequences are SGDLS and YYNGEE. The CDR3 has 16 residues. This chain's CDR3 is CASSTDGGYYTDTQYF. The CDR3 nucleotides read TGTGCCAGCAGCACCGACGGGGGTTATTACACAGATACGCAGTATTTT. The entire variable domain, with the rest obtained from reference TRBV9 and TRBJ2-3, is as follows: DSGVTQTPKHLITATGQRVTLRCSPRSGDLSVYWYQQSLDQGLQFLIQYYNGEERAKGNILERFSAQQFPDLHSELNLSSLELGDSALYFCASSTDGGYYTDTQYFGPGTRLTVL.

The chain employs TRBV10-3 and TRBJ2-7, with D perhaps given as TRBD1 or TRBD2 (6 bases each). Trimming pared 4 bases from V and 6 bases from J, leaving 13 bases between. This CDR3 has 13 residues. The germline gives CDR1 ENHRY, CDR2 SYGVKD. The CDR3 sequence: CAISASGAAEQYV. The CDR3 nucleotides read TGTGCCATCAGTGCGTCGGGGGCTGCCGAGCAGTACGTC.

This clonotype turned up a few times. The rearrangement links TRBV20-1 to TRBJ1-1; the D gene is possibly TRBD1 (6 bases). The germline V gene encodes CDR1 DFQATT and CDR2 SNEGSKA (reference sequence). With 5 bases removed from V and 7 bases from J, the gap between germline ends came to 14 bases. The CDR3 has 12 residues. This CDR3 is CSAPQGTYEAFF. The CDR3 coding sequence is TGCAGTGCTCCACAGGGTACCTATGAAGCTTTCTTT.

The table lists this clonotype with a few counts. The chain recombines TRBV3-1 with TRBJ2-5; the D is unclear. The CDR3 sequence is 13 residues long. CDR1 is LGHDT, CDR2 YNNKEL, per germline (reference sequence). Deletions cut 7 bases from V and 2 bases from J, with 11 bases between. This chain's CDR3 is CASNEENQETQYF. DNA of the CDR3: TGTGCCAGCAACGAGGAGAATCAAGAGACCCAGTACTTC.

A few counts support this clonotype. The chain is built from TRBV4-3 and TRBJ1-1, with TRBD1 as a possible D gene (5 bases). Germline CDR1 reads LGHNA; CDR2 reads YSLEER. V was clipped by 0 bases and J by 5 bases, with 13 bases between them. The length of the CDR3 is 15 residues. CDR3 nucleotide sequence: TGCGCCAGCAGCCAAGATCCGGGGGTGAGGACTGAAGCTTTCTTT. The encoded protein is CASSQDPGVRTEAFF.

The CDR3 sequence is CASSLWGSIPDTQYF. The CDR3, as DNA: TGTGCCAGCAGCTTATGGGGTAGCATCCCAGATACGCAGTATTTT. V usage is TRBV7-2 and J usage is TRBJ2-3; D is unclear. The CDR3 sequence is 15 residues long. Trimming shortened V by 2 bases and J by 4 bases, and 13 bases separated the two germline ends. CDR1 is SGHTA and CDR2 is FQGNSA in the germline V gene.

The CDR3 loop is CASSLSMDRGQFF. The CDR3 coding sequence is TGTGCCAGCAGCTTAAGTATGGACAGAGGGCAGTTCTTC. The chain combines TRBV7-2 with TRBJ2-1, with D perhaps TRBD1 (6 bases). Germline V gene data show CDR1 as SGHTA and CDR2 as FQGNSA. This CDR3 has 13 residues. Trimming pared 2 bases from V and 12 bases from J, leaving 14 bases between.

This clonotype has a handful of counts. This chain connects TRBV18 to TRBJ1-6, with D uncertain. The V gene lost 2 bases and the J gene lost 0 bases, with 14 bases spanning the gap. The CDR3 contains 18 residues. The V gene's germline CDR1 is KGHSH and CDR2 LQKENI. CDR3 nucleotides: TGTGCCAGCTCACCATTTCGCATGGATCCCTCCTATAATTCACCCCTCCACTTT. It yields the protein CASSPFRMDPSYNSPLHF. The variable domain in full, completed from reference TRBV18 and TRBJ1-6, reads NAGVMQNPRHLVRRRGQEARLRCSPMKGHSHVYWYRQLPEEGLKFMVYLQKENIIDESGMPKERFSAEFPKEGPSILRIQQVVRGDSAAYFCASSPFRMDPSYNSPLHFGNGTRLTVT.

This chain uses TRBV27 with TRBJ2-3, with TRBD2 identical over 11 bases. J was trimmed by 2 bases and V by 3 bases; bases with no gene match: 4. CDR1 is MNHEY, CDR2 SMNVEV, per germline (reference sequence). The CDR3 sequence is 16 residues long. In DNA form, the CDR3 reads TGTGCCAGCAGTTTTCGACTAGCGGGATACACAGATACGCAGTATTTT. It translates to CASSFRLAGYTDTQYF.

J is TRBJ1-1 and V is TRBV7-2, with D tentatively TRBD1 (5 bases). V gave up 5 bases and J gave up 7 bases, with 17 bases separating them. Germline V gene sequence: CDR1 SGHTA, CDR2 FQGNSA. The CDR3 spans 14 residues. This CDR3 reads CASSPGPAGGEAFF. The CDR3 DNA sequence: TGTGCCAGCAGCCCAGGGCCTGCAGGAGGTGAAGCTTTCTTT.

The CDR3 bases are TGTGCCAGCAGCTTAAATGGCCGGCCCCAGCATTTT. As protein: CASSLNGRPQHF. The V and J genes are TRBV7-9 and TRBJ1-5; no definite D call. The CDR3 has 12 amino acids. CDR1 and CDR2 (germline): SEHNR, FQNEAQ (reference sequence). V lost 2 bases to trimming and J lost 9 bases, with 8 bases between them. Complete variable domain (other parts from reference TRBV7-9 and TRBJ1-5): DTGVSQNPRHKITKRGQNVTFRCDPISEHNRLYWYRQTLGQGPEFLTYFQNEAQLEKSRLLSDRFSAERPKGSFSTLEIQRTEQGDSAMYLCASSLNGRPQHFGDGTRLSIL.

A few counts support this clonotype. The chain has TRBV10-3 and TRBJ2-2, with 7 positions matching TRBD1. The germline CDR1 and CDR2 sequences are ENHRY and SYGVKD. V dropped 0 bases and J dropped 4; count of bases not matched to a gene: 2. The CDR3 totals 15 residues. The CDR3 nucleotides are TGTGCCATCAGTGAGTCGACAGGGTTCACCGGGGAGCTGTTTTTT. Residues: CAISESTGFTGELFF.

The rearrangement joins TRBV4-1 to TRBJ2-2; maybe TRBD1 (6 bases). The germline CDR1 and CDR2 sequences are MGHRA and YSYEKL. Trimming pared 0 bases from V and 2 bases from J, leaving 10 bases between. The CDR3 is 16 residues long. The CDR3 here is CASSQEGGVNTGELFF. DNA of the CDR3: TGCGCCAGCAGCCAAGAAGGGGGTGTAAACACCGGGGAGCTGTTTTTT.

A few counts support this clonotype. This sequence joins TRBV29-1 and TRBJ2-1; 7 nucleotides align to TRBD1. CDR1 SQVTM and CDR2 ANQGSEA come from the germline V gene. V lost 8 bases to trimming and J lost 6 bases; unmatched junction nucleotides: 13. The CDR3 consists of 14 residues. The CDR3 loop is CSSHRDSSTNEQFF. CDR3 nucleotide sequence: TGCAGCTCTCACCGGGACAGCAGTACCAATGAGCAGTTCTTC.

This chain joins TRBV12-3 or TRBV12-4 and TRBJ2-5; no clear D. Trimming shortened V by 2 bases and J by 5 bases, and 12 bases separated the two germline ends. This CDR3 contains 14 residues. CDR3 residues: CASSLRHLWETQYF. The CDR3 nucleotides read TGTGCCAGCAGTTTACGACACTTGTGGGAGACCCAGTACTTC.

The V gene is TRBV30, the J gene TRBJ2-3; the D gene is possibly TRBD2 (5 bases). The germline V and J ends were trimmed by 0 bases and 6 bases, with 16 bases remaining between them. This CDR3 spans 15 amino acids. Germline lookup yields CDR1 GTSNPN and CDR2 SVGIG (reference sequence). The CDR3 DNA sequence: TGTGCCTGGAGTGTACTGTCTAGCATTCCGGATACGCAGTATTTT. Amino acid sequence: CAWSVLSSIPDTQYF.

The chain uses TRBV7-9 and TRBJ2-1; the D call may be TRBD1 or TRBD2 (5 bases each). The germline gives CDR1 SEHNR, CDR2 FQNEAQ (reference sequence). The V end lost 3 bases, the J end lost 1 base, and 10 bases lay between the germline ends. The CDR3 contains 15 residues. As DNA, the CDR3 is TGTGCCAGCAGCTTCGGGACGCCTTCCTACAATGAGCAGTTCTTC. Amino acids: CASSFGTPSYNEQFF.

This clonotype came up a few times. This chain links TRBV15 with TRBJ2-4; 12 nucleotides match TRBD1. The V and J ends lost 0 bases and 9 bases, in that order; junction bases with no gene match: 6. CDR1 and CDR2 from the germline V gene are LNHNV and YYDKDF (reference sequence). This CDR3 is 16 amino acids long. The CDR3 here is CATSRDRDRGLSIQYF. The CDR3 DNA follows: TGTGCCACCAGCAGAGATCGGGACAGGGGGCTGAGCATTCAGTACTTC.

This clonotype was counted between two and nine times. The rearrangement links TRBV5-1 to TRBJ1-6, with unresolved D. The CDR3 loop spans 15 amino acids. Germline CDR1 reads SGHRS; CDR2 reads YFSETQ. With 4 bases removed from V and 7 bases from J, the gap between germline ends came to 15 bases. CDR3 DNA sequence: TGCGCCAGCAGCGAAGGGATGAGCGGCAATTCACCCCTCCACTTT. It codes for CASSEGMSGNSPLHF.

This clonotype was found a few times. The chain carries TRBV6-1 and TRBJ2-7; tentatively, D is TRBD2 (5 bases). Trimming shortened V by 4 bases and J by 2 bases, and 9 bases separated the two germline ends. Germline CDR1 is MNHNS and CDR2 is SASEGT. CDR3 size: 13 residues. As DNA, the CDR3 is TGTGCCAGCAGTGGGACGGGAACCTACGAGCAGTACTTC. This translates into CASSGTGTYEQYF.

This clonotype was detected once. This sequence joins TRBV20-1 and TRBJ2-3, with D unresolved. Germline V gives CDR1 DFQATT, CDR2 SNEGSKA (reference sequence). Trimming took 3 bases from V and 2 from J, leaving 6 bases between them. The CDR3 is made up of 12 amino acids. The CDR3 loop is CSASTVTDTQYF. DNA of the CDR3: TGCAGTGCTAGCACTGTCACAGATACGCAGTATTTT.